The 5 T cell receptor beta chains listed next were all sequenced from one sample in a study of cytomegalovirus exposure and HLA in healthy donors. With 60 Vbeta and 13 Jbeta primers, the PCR was carried out. Sequencing was performed with immunoSEQ multiplex PCR; in TCRdb, only in-frame clones are kept and a portion is missing. The data show 85,000 to 100,000 clones, approximately 86% seen once. The sample comprised PBMCs. Receptors were obtained from a man younger than 45 in good health and CMV-seropositive.

The J gene is TRBJ1-1, the V gene TRBV29-1; D might be TRBD1 (5 bases). CDR1 SQVTM and CDR2 ANQGSEA come from the germline V gene. V was trimmed by 6 bases and J by 1 base, leaving 9 bases between them. The CDR3 is 12 residues long. The CDR3 DNA follows: TGCAGCGTGGGGCAGCCGAACACTGAAGCTTTCTTT. It codes for CSVGQPNTEAFF.

The gene calls are TRBV28 and TRBJ2-7; no clear D gene. CDR1 and CDR2 from the germline V gene are MDHEN and SYDVKM. Trimming shortened V by 9 bases and J by 2 bases, and 14 bases separated the two germline ends. The CDR3 totals 13 residues. The CDR3 region is CASLNNIPYEQYF. The CDR3 nucleotides are TGTGCCAGTCTTAACAACATCCCCTACGAGCAGTACTTC. Variable domain in full (rest from reference TRBV28 and TRBJ2-7): DVKVTQSSRYLVKRTGEKVFLECVQDMDHENMFWYRQDPGLGLRLIYFSYDVKMKEKGDIPEGYSVSREKKERFSLILESASTNQTSMYLCASLNNIPYEQYFGPGTRLTVT.

The chain joins TRBV6-1 to TRBJ2-2, with a weak D call TRBD2 (5 bases). Trimming pared 7 bases from V and 2 bases from J, leaving 8 bases between. The germline CDR1 and CDR2 sequences are MNHNS and SASEGT. The CDR3 consists of 13 residues. CDR3 region: CASNEGNTGELFF. In DNA form, the CDR3 reads TGTGCCAGCAACGAGGGAAACACCGGGGAGCTGTTTTTT.

The chain recombines TRBV21-1 with TRBJ2-6; the D call of TRBD1 is as the table states it, not checked on the DNA. TRBV21-1 is annotated as a pseudogene. This CDR3 spans 17 amino acids. As DNA, the CDR3 is TGTGCCAGCAGCAAGGGACAGTCTTCCTCTGGGGCCAACGTCCTGACTTTC. Its translation: CASSKGQSSSGANVLTF.

The table lists this clone with a few counts. The chain joins TRBV5-1 to TRBJ2-3, with D maybe TRBD2 (7 bases). Trimming took 2 bases from V and 5 from J, leaving 18 bases between them. CDR3 length: 16 residues. Germline CDR1 is SGHRS and CDR2 is YFSETQ. CDR3 loop: CASSFMGAGREDTQYF. The CDR3 DNA reads as TGCGCCAGCAGCTTCATGGGGGCAGGGAGGGAAGATACGCAGTATTTT.